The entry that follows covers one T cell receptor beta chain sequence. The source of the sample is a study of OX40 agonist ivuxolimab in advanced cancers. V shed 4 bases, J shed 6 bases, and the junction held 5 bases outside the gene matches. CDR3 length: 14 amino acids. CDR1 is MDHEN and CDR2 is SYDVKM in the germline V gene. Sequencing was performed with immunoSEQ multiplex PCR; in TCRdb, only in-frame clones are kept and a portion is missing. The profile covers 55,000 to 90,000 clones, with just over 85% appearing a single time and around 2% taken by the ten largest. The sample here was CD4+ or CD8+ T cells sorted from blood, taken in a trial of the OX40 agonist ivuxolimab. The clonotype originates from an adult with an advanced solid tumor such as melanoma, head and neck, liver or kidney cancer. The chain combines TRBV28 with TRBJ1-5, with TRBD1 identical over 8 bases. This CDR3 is CASSWSRGLQPQHF. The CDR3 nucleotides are TGTGCCAGCAGTTGGTCCAGGGGGCTTCAGCCCCAGCATTTT.